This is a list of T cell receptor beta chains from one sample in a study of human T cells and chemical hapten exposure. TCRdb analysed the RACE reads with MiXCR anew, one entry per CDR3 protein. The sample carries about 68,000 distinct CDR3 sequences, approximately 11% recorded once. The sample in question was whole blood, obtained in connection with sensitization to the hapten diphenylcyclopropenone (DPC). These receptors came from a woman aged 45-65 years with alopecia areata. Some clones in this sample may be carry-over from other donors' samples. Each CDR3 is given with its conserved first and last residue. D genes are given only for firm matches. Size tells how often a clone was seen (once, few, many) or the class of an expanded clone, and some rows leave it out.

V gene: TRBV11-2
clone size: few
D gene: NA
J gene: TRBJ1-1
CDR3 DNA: TGTGCCAGCAGCTTAGATTCCCGGGTCAACACTGAAGCTTTCTTT
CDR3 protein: CASSLDSRVNTEAFF

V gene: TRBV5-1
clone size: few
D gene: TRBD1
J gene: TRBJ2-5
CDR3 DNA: TGCGCCAGCAGGGGGGACAGGGGTCTTGCGACCCAGTACTTC
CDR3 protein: CASRGDRGLATQYF

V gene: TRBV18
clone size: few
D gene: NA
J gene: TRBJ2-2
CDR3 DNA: TGTGCCAGCTCACCACCGACAACCGGGATTGGCGGGGAGCTGTTTTTT
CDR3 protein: CASSPPTTGIGGELFF

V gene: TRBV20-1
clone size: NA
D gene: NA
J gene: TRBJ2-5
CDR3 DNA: TGCAGTGCTCCTAGGGGCCAAGGGGAGACCCAGTACTTC
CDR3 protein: CSAPRGQGETQYF

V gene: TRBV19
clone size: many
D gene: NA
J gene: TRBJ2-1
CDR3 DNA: TGTGCCAGTACCCCGCCTGGGTCCGGACTACTGCATGAGCAGTTCTTC
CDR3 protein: CASTPPGSGLLHEQFF

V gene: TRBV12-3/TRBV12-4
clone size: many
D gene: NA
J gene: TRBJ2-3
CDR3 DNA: TGTGCCAGCAGGAGGGGGGAGTCAGATACGCAGTATTTT
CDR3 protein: CASRRGESDTQYF

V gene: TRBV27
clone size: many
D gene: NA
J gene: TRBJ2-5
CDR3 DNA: TGTGCCAGCAGTCAATGGTTAGGGATAGAGACCCAGTACTTC
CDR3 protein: CASSQWLGIETQYF

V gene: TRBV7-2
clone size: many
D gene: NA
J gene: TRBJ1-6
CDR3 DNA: TGTGCCAGCAGCTTAGTGCAGGGGTGGGGATCACCCCTCCACTTT
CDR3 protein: CASSLVQGWGSPLHF

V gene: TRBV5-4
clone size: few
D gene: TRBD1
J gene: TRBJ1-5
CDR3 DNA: TGTGCCAGCAGCTTCGGGACAGGTTACAATCAGCCCCAGCATTTT
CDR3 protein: CASSFGTGYNQPQHF

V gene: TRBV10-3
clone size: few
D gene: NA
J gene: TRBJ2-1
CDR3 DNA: TGTGCCATCAGTGAGTCGGGTCCCCTCAATGAGCAGTTCTTC
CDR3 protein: CAISESGPLNEQFF

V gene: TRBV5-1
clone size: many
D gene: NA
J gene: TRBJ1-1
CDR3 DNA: TGCGCCAGCAGCTTGGTTGATAGGAGCACTGAAGCTTTCTTT
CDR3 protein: CASSLVDRSTEAFF

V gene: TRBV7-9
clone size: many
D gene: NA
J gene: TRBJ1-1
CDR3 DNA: TGTGCCAGCAGCCGACCTTGGAGCACTGAAGCTTTCTTT
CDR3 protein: CASSRPWSTEAFF

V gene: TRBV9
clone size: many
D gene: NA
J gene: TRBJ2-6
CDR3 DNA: TGTGCCAGCAGCGTAGGGTATACTGGGGCCAACGTCCTGACTTTC
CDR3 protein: CASSVGYTGANVLTF

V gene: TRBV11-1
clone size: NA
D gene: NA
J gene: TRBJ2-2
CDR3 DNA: TGTGCCAGCAGCTTAGGAGCGACCGGGGAGCTGTTTTTT
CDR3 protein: CASSLGATGELFF

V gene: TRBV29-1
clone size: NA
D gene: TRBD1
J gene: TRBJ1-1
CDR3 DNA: TGCAGCGTTGGACAGGGCGGCACTGAAGCTTTCTTT
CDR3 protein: CSVGQGGTEAFF

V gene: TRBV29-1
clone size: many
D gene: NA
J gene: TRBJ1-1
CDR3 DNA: TGCAGCGCGCACCGGGCCGCCAACGAAGCTTTCTTT
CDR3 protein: CSAHRAANEAFF

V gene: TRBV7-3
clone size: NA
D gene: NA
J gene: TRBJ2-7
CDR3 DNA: TGTGCCAGCAGCTTAACTGGCACAGGAGGGCAGTACTTC
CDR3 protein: CASSLTGTGGQYF

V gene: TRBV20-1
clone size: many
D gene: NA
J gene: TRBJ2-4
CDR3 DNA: TGCAGTGCTAGCACTGCAGCGGTATTAGCCAAAAACATTCAGTACTTC
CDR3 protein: CSASTAAVLAKNIQYF

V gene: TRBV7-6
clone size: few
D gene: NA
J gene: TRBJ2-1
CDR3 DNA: TGTGCCAGCAGCCCCAGACTCTCCTCATCCTACAATGAGCAGTTCTTC
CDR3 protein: CASSPRLSSSYNEQFF

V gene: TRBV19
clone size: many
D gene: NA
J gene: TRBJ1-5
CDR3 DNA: TGTGCCAGTAGTATAGACAGATGGAATCAGCCCCAGCATTTT
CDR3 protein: CASSIDRWNQPQHF

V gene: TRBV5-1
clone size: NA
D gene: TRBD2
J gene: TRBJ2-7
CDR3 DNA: TGCGCCAGCAGTGGTACTAGCGGGAGGGCCTCCTACGAGCAGTACTTC
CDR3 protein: CASSGTSGRASYEQYF

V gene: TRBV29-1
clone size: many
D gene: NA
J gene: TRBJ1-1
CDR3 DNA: TGCAGCGTTGAAGACACGGGGGCTGAAGCTTTCTTT
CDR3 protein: CSVEDTGAEAFF

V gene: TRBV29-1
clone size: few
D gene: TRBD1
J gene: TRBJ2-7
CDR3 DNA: TGCAGCGTTTCCCGGGACAGGGGAAAGTACGAGCAGTACTTC
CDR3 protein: CSVSRDRGKYEQYF

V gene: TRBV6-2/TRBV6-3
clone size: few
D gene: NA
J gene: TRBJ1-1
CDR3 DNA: TGTGCCAGCAGTTACTCGAAGGGGACTTTGGCAGCTTTCTTT
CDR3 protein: CASSYSKGTLAAFF

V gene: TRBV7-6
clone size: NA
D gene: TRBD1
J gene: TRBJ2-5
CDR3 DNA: TGTGCCAGCAGCCTAGGACAGGGGGAGACCCAGTACTTC
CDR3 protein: CASSLGQGETQYF

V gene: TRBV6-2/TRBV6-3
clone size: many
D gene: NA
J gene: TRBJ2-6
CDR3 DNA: TGTGCCAGCAGAACACCGGACGCCTCTGGGGCCAACGTCCTGACTTTC
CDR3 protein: CASRTPDASGANVLTF

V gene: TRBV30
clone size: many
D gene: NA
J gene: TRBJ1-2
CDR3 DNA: TGTGCCTGGAGTGTGAACAGCGCTAACTATGGCTACACCTTC
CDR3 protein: CAWSVNSANYGYTF

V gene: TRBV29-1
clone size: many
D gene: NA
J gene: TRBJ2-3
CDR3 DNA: TGCAGCGAACGAAGCGGGTCGCGCACAGATACGCAGTATTTT
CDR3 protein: CSERSGSRTDTQYF

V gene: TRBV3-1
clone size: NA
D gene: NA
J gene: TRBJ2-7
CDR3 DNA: TGTGCCAGCAGCCAAGATGTCACAGGTAGCGACGAGCAGTACTTC
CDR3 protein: CASSQDVTGSDEQYF

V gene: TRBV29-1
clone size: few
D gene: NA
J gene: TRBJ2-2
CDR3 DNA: TGCAGCGTTGGTCACGACGGGGAGCTGTTTTTT
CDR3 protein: CSVGHDGELFF

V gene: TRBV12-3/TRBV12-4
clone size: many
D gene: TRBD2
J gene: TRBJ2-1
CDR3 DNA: TGTGCCAGCAGTTTTGGGACTAGCGGGGGGAATGAGCAGTTCTTC
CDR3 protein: CASSFGTSGGNEQFF

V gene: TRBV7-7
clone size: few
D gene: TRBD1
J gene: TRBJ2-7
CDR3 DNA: TGTGCCAGCAGCTTGATGAGGGACAGCGGCGAGCAGTACTTC
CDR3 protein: CASSLMRDSGEQYF

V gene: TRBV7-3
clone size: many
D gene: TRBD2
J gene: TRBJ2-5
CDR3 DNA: TGTGCCAGCAGCTTCGCGGGAGAAGGAGAGACCCAGTACTTC
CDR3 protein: CASSFAGEGETQYF

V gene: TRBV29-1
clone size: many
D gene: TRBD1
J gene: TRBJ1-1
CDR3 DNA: TGCAGCGTTGAAGATCTGACAGGGAGGAACACTGAAGCTTTCTTT
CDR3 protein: CSVEDLTGRNTEAFF

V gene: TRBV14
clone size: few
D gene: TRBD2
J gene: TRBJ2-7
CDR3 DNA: TGTGCCAGCAGCCACAGCGGGAGTTACGAGCAGTACTTC
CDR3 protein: CASSHSGSYEQYF

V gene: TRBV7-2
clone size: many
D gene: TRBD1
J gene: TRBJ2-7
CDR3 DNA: TGTGCCAGCAGCTTGGGACAGGGATACTACGAGCAGTACTTC
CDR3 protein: CASSLGQGYYEQYF

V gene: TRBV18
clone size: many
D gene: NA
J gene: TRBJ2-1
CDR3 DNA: TGTGCCAGCTCACCAGGCCGGGGGCAGGGCGGTGTCAATGAGCAGTTCTTC
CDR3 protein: CASSPGRGQGGVNEQFF

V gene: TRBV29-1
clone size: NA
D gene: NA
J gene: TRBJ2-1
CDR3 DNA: TGCAGCGTTGGAAAGGGTACCAATGAGCAGTTCTTC
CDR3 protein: CSVGKGTNEQFF

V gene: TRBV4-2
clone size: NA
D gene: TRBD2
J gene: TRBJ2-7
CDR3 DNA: TGTGCCAGCAGCCAAGCAACTAGCGCCTACGAGCAGTACTTC
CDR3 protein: CASSQATSAYEQYF

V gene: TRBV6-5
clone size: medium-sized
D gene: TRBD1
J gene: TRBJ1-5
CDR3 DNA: TGTGCCAGCAGGCCCAAACCGGGACAGGGGAATCAGCCCCAGCATTTT
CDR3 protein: CASRPKPGQGNQPQHF

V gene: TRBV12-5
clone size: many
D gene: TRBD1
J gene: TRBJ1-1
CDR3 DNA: TGTGCTAGTGGACCCGACAGGGCGAGCACTGAAGCTTTCTTT
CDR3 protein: CASGPDRASTEAFF

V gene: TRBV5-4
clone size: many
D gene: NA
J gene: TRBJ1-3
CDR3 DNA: TGTGCCAGCAGCCACGGGATGGACTTAGGAAACACCATATATTTT
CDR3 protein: CASSHGMDLGNTIYF

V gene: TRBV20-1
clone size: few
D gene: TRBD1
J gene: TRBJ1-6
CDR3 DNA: TGCAGTGCCCCGGGACAGGTGAACTCTAATTCACCCCTCCACTTT
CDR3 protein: CSAPGQVNSNSPLHF

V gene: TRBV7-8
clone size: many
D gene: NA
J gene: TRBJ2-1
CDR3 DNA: TGTGCCAGCAGCCCACGACTCATGAGCTCCTACAATGAGCAGTTCTTC
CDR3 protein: CASSPRLMSSYNEQFF

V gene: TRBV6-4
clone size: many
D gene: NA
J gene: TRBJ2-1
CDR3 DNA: TGTGCCAGCAGTGCCTCGACGGACTACAATGAGCAGTTCTTC
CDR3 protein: CASSASTDYNEQFF

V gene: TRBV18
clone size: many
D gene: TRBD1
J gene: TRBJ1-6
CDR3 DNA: TGTGCCAGCTCACCCACAGGGGATTACAGGAATTCACCCCTCCACTTT
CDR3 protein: CASSPTGDYRNSPLHF

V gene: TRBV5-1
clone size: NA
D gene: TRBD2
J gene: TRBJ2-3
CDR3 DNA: TGCGCCAGCAGCTCGGCACGGACTAGCGGGAGCACAGATACGCAGTATTTT
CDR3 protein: CASSSARTSGSTDTQYF